This TCR beta chain was found in a study of human T cells and chemical hapten exposure. CDR1 and CDR2 (germline): DFQATT, SNEGSKA (reference sequence). The CDR3 sequence is 19 residues long. Trimming cost V 1 base and J 2 bases, with 24 bases left between them. Details on this clonotype: Its antigen is as yet unknown.

Study-wide findings and caveats: PT1 expanded TCR numbers tracked positively with patch test score.

TCRdb re-derived calls from the RACE reads in MiXCR, one entry per CDR3 protein. Of about 57,000 distinct CDR3 sequences in the sample, roughly a tenth were seen once. As to time point: patch test 1, 2 weeks after DPC sensitization. Treatment described: therapeutic diphenylcyclopropenone sensitization with weekly scalp DPC. Blood draws came first, before each patch test. Whole blood that had not been fractionated was the source of extracted total RNA. V gene TRBV20-1 combines with J gene TRBJ1-3; tentatively, D is TRBD1 (5 bases). This receptor was identified in a woman in her 40s with alopecia areata. Some clones in this sample may be carry-over from other donors' samples. The sample was whole blood, taken in connection with sensitization to the hapten diphenylcyclopropenone (DPC). CDR3 in amino acids: CSARVNLGGQGLTGNTIYF. CDR3 bases: TGCAGTGCTAGAGTAAACCTGGGGGGTCAGGGCCTCACTGGAAACACCATATATTTT.